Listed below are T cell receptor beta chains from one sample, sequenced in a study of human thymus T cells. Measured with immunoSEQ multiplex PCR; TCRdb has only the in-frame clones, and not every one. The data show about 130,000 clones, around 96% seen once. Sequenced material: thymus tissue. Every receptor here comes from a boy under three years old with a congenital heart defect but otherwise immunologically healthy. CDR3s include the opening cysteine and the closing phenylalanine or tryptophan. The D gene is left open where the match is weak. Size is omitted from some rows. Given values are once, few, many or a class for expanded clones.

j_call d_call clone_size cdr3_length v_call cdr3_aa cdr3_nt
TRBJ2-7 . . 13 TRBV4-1 CASSQEWGPEQYF TGCGCCAGCAGCCAAGAGTGGGGTCCCGAGCAGTACTTC
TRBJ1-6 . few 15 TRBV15 CATSRAGLYNSPLHF TGTGCCACCAGCAGAGCGGGGCTATATAATTCACCCCTCCACTTT
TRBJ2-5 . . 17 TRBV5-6 CASSLGMWGGLRETQYF TGTGCCAGCAGCCTGGGGATGTGGGGGGGCCTTCGGGAGACCCAGTACTTC
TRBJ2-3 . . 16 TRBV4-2 CASSQGAGALSDTQYF TGTGCCAGCAGCCAAGGGGCGGGGGCCCTTTCAGATACGCAGTATTTT
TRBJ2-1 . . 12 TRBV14 CASSQAERGQFF TGTGCCAGCAGCCAAGCCGAGCGAGGGCAGTTCTTC
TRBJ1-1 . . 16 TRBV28 CASTTTGPSMNTEAFF TGTGCCAGCACTACTACAGGTCCCTCCATGAACACTGAAGCTTTCTTT
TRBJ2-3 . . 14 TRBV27 CASSLAAYTDTQYF TGTGCCAGCAGTTTAGCGGCCTACACAGATACGCAGTATTTT
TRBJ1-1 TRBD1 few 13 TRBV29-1 CSAGQDSNTEAFF TGCAGCGCCGGACAGGACTCGAACACTGAAGCTTTCTTT
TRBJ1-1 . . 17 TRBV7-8 CASSLVEVEGQNTEAFF TGTGCCAGCAGCTTAGTAGAGGTCGAAGGACAGAACACTGAAGCTTTCTTT
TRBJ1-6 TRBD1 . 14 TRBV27 CASSHGQGNSPLHF TGTGCCAGCAGCCACGGACAGGGGAATTCACCCCTCCACTTT
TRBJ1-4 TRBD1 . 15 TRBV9 CASSQKGAEWEKLFF TGTGCCAGCAGTCAAAAGGGGGCTGAATGGGAAAAACTGTTTTTT
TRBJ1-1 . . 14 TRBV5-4 CASSLPGARTEAFF TGTGCCAGCAGCTTGCCAGGGGCTCGGACTGAAGCTTTCTTT
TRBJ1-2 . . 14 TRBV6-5 CASSYSDTNYGYTF TGTGCCAGCAGTTACTCGGACACTAACTATGGCTACACCTTC
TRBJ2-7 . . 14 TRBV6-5 CASRFNRVDYEQYF TGTGCCAGCAGATTCAACAGGGTGGACTACGAGCAGTACTTC